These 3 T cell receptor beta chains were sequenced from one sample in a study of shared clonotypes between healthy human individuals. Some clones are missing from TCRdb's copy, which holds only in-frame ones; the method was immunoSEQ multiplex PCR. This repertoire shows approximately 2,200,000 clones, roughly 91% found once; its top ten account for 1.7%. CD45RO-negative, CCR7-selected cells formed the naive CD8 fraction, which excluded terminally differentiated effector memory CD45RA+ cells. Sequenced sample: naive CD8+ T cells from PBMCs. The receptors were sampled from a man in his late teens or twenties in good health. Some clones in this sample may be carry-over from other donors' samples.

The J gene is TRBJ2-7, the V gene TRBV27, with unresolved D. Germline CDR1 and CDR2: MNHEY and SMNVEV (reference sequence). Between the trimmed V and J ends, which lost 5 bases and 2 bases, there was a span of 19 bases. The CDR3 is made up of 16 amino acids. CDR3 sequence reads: CASSLLTGPATYEQYF. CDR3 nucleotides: TGTGCCAGCAGTCTCTTGACGGGCCCCGCCACCTACGAGCAGTACTTC.

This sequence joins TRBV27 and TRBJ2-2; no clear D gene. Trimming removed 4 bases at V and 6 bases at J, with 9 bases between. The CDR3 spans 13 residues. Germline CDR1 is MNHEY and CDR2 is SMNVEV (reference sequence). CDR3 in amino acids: CASSSVGSGELFF. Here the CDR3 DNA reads TGTGCCAGCAGTTCCGTCGGGTCCGGGGAGCTGTTTTTT.

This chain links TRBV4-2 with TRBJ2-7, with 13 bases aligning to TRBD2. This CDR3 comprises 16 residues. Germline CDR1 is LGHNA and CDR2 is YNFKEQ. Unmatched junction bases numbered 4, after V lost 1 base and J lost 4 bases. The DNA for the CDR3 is TGTGCCAGCAGCCAAGGACTAGCGGGAGGTATTTACGAGCAGTACTTC. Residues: CASSQGLAGGIYEQYF.